This T cell receptor beta chain came from a study of post-analysis software for immune sequencing data. The wider study: Secondary progressive, relapsing-remitting and progressive-relapsing multiple sclerosis were among the included disease courses.

This clonotype was counted a few times. Its specificity is unknown. Unique molecular identifiers had been added to the TCR beta cDNA libraries. It was from roughly 1.1 to 9.2 million T cells that about half a million cDNA molecules came. TCRdb itself ran the PCR reads through MiXCR, one entry per CDR3 protein. The table shows about 460,000 distinct CDR3 sequences, with around 40% occurring only once. Deletions cut 0 bases from V and 5 bases from J, with 11 bases between. The CDR3 length is 14 residues. Germline assignment: CDR1 SGHRS and CDR2 YFSETQ. Findings and limits, study-wide: Significantly lower normalized Chao1 diversity was seen in multiple sclerosis patients than in controls. Strong co-clustering by F measure was seen for same-batch samples. Compared with controls, patients had more of roughly five TRBV segments, including TRBV5-6, TRBV5-1 and TRBV20-1.

The sequenced sample consisted of blood. This TCR came from a girl between 5 and 17 years old with multiple sclerosis. The chain is built from TRBV5-1 and TRBJ1-2; D gene ambiguous. The CDR3 DNA reads TGCGCCAGCAGCTTGGCGCAGGTGGAGTATGGCTACACCTTC. It translates to CASSLAQVEYGYTF.